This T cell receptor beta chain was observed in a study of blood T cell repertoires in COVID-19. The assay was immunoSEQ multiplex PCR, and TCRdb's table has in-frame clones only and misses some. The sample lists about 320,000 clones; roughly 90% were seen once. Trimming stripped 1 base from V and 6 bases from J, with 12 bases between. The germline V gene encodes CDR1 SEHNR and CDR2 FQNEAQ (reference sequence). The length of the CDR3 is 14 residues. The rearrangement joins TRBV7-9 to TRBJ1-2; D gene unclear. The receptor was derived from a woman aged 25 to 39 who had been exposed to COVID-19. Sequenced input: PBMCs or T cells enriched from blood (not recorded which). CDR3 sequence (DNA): TGTGCCAGCAGCTTAGTGTCGGGAAGCCATGGCTACACCTTC. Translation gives CASSLVSGSHGYTF.